The subject of this entry is one TCR beta chain. What it binds is unknown. Amplification yielded TCR beta CDR3 regions, with RNA transcripts as the source. The TCR CDR3 first-round RT-PCR relied on the HTBI primer set. TCRdb passed the multiplex PCR reads through MiXCR, listing each CDR3 protein once. The repertoire has hundreds of thousands of distinct CDR3 sequences, over 12% of them found once; the top ten carry approximately 4.3%. At least 3 on the Clinical Activity Score was recorded for ophthalmopathy patients, who also had NOSPECS grade at least 4 and duration under 3 months. Researchers barred patients who had uncontrolled infection, other autoimmune disease, pregnancy or lactation. This sample was taken from a study of T cells in Graves' hyperthyroidism and ophthalmopathy. Study results and limitations: Also found in blood were most expanded thyroid clonotypes above 0.001. Stable hyperthyroidism and ophthalmopathy were separated using 13 V-J signatures.

Source material: blood. This clonotype originated in a woman in her thirties or forties with Graves' ophthalmopathy.

The CDR3 loop is CASRATSNTEAFF. CDR3 sequence (DNA): TGTGCCAGCAGAGCCACATCGAACACTGAAGCTTTCTTT. This chain connects TRBV6-1 to TRBJ1-1; D is ambiguous. Germline CDR1 is MNHNS and CDR2 is SASEGT. The CDR3 length is 13 residues. V was trimmed by 6 bases and J by 1 base, leaving 9 bases between them.